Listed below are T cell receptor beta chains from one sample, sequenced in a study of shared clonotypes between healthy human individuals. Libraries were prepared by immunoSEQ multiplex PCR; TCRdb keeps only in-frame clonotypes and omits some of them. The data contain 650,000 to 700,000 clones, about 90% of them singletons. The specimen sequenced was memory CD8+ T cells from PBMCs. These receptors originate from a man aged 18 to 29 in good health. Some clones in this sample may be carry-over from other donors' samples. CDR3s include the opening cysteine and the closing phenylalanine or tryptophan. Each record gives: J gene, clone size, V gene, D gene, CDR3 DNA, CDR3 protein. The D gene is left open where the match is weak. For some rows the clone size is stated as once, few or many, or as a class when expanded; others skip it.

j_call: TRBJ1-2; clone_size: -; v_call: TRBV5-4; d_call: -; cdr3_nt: TGTGCCAGCAGCACCGGGACCGCTTATGGCTACACCTTC; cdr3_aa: CASSTGTAYGYTF
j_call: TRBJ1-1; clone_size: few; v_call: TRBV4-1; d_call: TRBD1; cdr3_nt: TGCGCCAGCAGCCAACGACAGGGATTCGGTGAAGCTTTCTTT; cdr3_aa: CASSQRQGFGEAFF
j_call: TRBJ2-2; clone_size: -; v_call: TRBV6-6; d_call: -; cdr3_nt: TGTGCCAGCAGTCCCTGGACAGTCACCGGGGAGCTGTTTTTT; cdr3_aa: CASSPWTVTGELFF
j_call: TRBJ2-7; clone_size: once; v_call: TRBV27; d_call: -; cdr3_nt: TGTGCCAGCAGTCCGTGGGACTTCTACGAGCAGTACTTC; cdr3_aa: CASSPWDFYEQYF
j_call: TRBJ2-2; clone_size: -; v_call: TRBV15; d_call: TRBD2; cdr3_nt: TGTGCCACCAGCGGTCTTTCGCGGGAGGGTGGTACCGGGGAGCTGTTTTTT; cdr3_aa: CATSGLSREGGTGELFF
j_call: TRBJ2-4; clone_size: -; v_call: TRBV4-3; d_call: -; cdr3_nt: TGCGCCAGCAGCCAAGACAGTTGGGATCTTAGGGCCAAAAACATTCAGTACTTC; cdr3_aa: CASSQDSWDLRAKNIQYF
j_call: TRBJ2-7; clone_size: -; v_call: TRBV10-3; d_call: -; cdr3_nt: TGTGCCATCACCCCGGACAGCAACTCCTACGAGCAGTACTTC; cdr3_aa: CAITPDSNSYEQYF
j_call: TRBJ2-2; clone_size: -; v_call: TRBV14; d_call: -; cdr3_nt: TGTGCCAGCAGCCAAGGGTTCAGGGGGGACACCGGGGAGCTGTTTTTT; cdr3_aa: CASSQGFRGDTGELFF
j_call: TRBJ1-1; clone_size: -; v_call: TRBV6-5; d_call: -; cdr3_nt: TGTGCCAGCAGTGGAACAGGGCTCACTGAAGCTTTCTTT; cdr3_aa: CASSGTGLTEAFF
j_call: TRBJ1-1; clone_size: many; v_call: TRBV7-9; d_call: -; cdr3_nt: TGTGCCAGCAGCTTGCCCACGTGGGGGCACACTGAAGCTTTCTTT; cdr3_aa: CASSLPTWGHTEAFF
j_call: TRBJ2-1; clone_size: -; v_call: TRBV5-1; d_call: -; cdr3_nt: TGCGCCAGCAGCTTGACAGGGTTCAATGAGCAGTTCTTC; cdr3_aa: CASSLTGFNEQFF
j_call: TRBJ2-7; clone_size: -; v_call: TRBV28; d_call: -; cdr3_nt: TGTGCCAGCAGTTTAACCCGAAAATACTACGAGCAGTACTTC; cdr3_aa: CASSLTRKYYEQYF
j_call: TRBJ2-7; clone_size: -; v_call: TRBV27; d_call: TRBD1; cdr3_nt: TGTGCCAGCAGTGGCTACGGGACAGGGGGTGGGACGGCCCTCTCCTACGAGCAGTACTTC; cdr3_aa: CASSGYGTGGGTALSYEQYF
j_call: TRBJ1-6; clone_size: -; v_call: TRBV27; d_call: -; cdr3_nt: TGTGCCAGCAGAACTCGGACAGTGCCTAATTCACCCCTCCACTTT; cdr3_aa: CASRTRTVPNSPLHF
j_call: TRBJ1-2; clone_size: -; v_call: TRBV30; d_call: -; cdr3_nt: TGTGCCTGGAGTGTTATGGGGACCTATGGCTACACCTTC; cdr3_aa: CAWSVMGTYGYTF
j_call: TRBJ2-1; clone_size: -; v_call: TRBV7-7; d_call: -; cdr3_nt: TGTGCCAGCAGCTTAGAAACCCCGCCTGGTGAGCAGTTCTTC; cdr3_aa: CASSLETPPGEQFF
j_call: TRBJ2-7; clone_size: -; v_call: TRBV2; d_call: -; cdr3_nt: TGTGCCAGCAGTGACCCTCCTAGGAGCTCCTACGAGCAGTACTTC; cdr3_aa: CASSDPPRSSYEQYF
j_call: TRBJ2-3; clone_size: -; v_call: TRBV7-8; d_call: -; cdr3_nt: TGTGCCAGCAGCTTCATCTTCGACGCAGATACGCAGTATTTT; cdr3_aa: CASSFIFDADTQYF
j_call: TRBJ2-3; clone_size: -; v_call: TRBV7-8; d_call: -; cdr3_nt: TGTGCCAGCAGCTTAGAGGGCAGGGTGGCAGATACGCAGTATTTT; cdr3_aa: CASSLEGRVADTQYF
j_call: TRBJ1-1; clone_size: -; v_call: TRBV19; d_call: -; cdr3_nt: TGTGCCAGTAATCCGGGCCCGAACACTGAAGCTTTCTTT; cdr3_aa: CASNPGPNTEAFF
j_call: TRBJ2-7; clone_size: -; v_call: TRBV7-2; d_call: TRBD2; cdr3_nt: TGTGCCAGCAGCGCGACTAGCAGCTACGAGCAGTACTTC; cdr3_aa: CASSATSSYEQYF
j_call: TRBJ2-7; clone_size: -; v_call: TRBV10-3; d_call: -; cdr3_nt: TGTGCCATCAGTGTGGGCTGGGCCTACGAGCAGTACTTC; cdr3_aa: CAISVGWAYEQYF
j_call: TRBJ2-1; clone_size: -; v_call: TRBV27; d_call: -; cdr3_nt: TGTGCCAGCAGTCCCCTACAGGCTTGGAATGAGCAGTTCTTC; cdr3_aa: CASSPLQAWNEQFF
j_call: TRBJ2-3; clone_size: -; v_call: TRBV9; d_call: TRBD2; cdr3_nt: TGTGCCAGCAGCCGAACACTGAGCGGGAGGACAGATACGCAGTATTTT; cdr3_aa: CASSRTLSGRTDTQYF
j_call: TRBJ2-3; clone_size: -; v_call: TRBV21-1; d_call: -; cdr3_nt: TGTGCCAGCAGCAAAGTGCCGGGAGGGCGCACAGATACGCAGTATTTT; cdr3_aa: CASSKVPGGRTDTQYF
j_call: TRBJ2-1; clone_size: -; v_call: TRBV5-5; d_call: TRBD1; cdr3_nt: TGTGCCAGCAGCTTGGAAGGGGGCCCTATCTACAATGAGCAGTTCTTC; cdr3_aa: CASSLEGGPIYNEQFF
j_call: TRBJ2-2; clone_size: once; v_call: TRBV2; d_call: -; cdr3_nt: TGTGCCAGCGAAGGGGATAGGACCGGGGAGCTGTTTTTT; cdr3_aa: CASEGDRTGELFF
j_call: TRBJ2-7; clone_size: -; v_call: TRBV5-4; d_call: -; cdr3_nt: TGTGCCAGCAGATCCGAGTCCCCCCCCGAGCAGTACTTC; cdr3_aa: CASRSESPPEQYF
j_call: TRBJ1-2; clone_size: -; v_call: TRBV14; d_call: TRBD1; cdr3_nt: TGTGCCAGCAGCCAAAGGACAGGGTGGAGCTACACCTTC; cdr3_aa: CASSQRTGWSYTF
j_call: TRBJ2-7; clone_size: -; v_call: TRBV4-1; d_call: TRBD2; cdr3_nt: TGCGCCAGCAGCCACGGATGGACTAGCGGGAGCTACGAGCAGTACTTC; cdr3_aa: CASSHGWTSGSYEQYF
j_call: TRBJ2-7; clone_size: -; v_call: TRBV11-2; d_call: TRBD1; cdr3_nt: TGTGCCAGCAGCTTATCCGGGACAGGGTTCTACGAGCAGTACTTC; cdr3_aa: CASSLSGTGFYEQYF
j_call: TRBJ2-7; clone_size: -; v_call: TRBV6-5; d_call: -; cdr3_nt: TGTGCCAGCAGCCCCCGCCTGGGACGCTACGAGCAGTACTTC; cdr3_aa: CASSPRLGRYEQYF
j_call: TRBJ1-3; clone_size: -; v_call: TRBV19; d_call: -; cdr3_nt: TGTGCCAGTAGTATAACAGCTAACTCTGGAAACACCATATATTTT; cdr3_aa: CASSITANSGNTIYF
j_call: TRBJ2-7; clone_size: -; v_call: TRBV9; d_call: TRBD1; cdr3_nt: TGTGCCAGCAGCGGAAGGACAGGGCCCCACGAGCAGTACTTC; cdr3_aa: CASSGRTGPHEQYF
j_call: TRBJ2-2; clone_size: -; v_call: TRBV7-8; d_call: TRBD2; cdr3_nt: TGTGCCAGCAGCTTCCTAGCGGGAACCGGGGAGCTGTTTTTT; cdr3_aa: CASSFLAGTGELFF
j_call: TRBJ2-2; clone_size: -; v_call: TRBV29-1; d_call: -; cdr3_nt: TGCAGCGTTGAAGACCGCCCGTTGGCCGGTCGCGGCACCGGGGAGCTGTTTTTT; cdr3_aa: CSVEDRPLAGRGTGELFF
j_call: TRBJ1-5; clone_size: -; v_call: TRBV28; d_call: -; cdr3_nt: TGTGCCAGCGGAAGCCTGAGCAATCAGCCCCAGCATTTT; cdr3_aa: CASGSLSNQPQHF
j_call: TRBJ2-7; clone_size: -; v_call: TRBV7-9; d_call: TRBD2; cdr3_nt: TGTGCCAGCAGCTTGTTCGCGGGAGAGGGATCCTACGAGCAGTACTTC; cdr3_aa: CASSLFAGEGSYEQYF
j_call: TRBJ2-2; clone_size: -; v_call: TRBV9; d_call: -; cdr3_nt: TGTGCCAGCAGCGTAGGGGCGGGCACCGGGGAGCTGTTTTTT; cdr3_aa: CASSVGAGTGELFF
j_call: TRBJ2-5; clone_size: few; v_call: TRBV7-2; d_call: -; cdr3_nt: TGTGCCAGCACCCGTTCCCGGGGGGAGACCCAGTACTTC; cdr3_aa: CASTRSRGETQYF
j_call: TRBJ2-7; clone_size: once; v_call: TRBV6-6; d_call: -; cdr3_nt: TGTGCCAGCAGTACCCCCTACGAGCAGTACTTC; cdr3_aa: CASSTPYEQYF
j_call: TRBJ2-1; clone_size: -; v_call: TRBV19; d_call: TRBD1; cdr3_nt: TGTGCCAGTAGTTTCGGGACAGGGTTTGAGCAGTTCTTC; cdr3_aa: CASSFGTGFEQFF
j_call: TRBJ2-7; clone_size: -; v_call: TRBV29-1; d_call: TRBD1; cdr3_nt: TGCAGCGCCGGACCGGGACAGACCTACGAGCAGTACTTC; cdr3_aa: CSAGPGQTYEQYF
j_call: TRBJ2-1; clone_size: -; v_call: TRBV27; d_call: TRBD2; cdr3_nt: TGTGCCAGCAGTTTATCCCCTAGCGGGCATTACAATGAGCAGTTCTTC; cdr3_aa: CASSLSPSGHYNEQFF
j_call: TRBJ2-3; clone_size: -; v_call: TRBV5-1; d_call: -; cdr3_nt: TGCGCCAGCAGCCCGTCGTGGGGGGATACGCAGTATTTT; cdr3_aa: CASSPSWGDTQYF
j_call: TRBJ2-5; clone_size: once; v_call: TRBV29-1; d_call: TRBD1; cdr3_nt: TGCAGCGTCAATGGGGGACAGGGTCCGGAGACCCAGTACTTC; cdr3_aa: CSVNGGQGPETQYF
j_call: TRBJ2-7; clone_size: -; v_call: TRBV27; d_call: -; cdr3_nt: TGTGCCAGCAGTTTGGGGAGTGGCTACGAGCAGTACTTC; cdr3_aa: CASSLGSGYEQYF
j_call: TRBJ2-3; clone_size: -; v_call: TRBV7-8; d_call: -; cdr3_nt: TGTGCCAGCAGCTTAGCGTGGGTAGCGAGCACAGATACGCAGTATTTT; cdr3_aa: CASSLAWVASTDTQYF
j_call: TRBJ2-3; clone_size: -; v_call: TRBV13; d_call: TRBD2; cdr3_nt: TGTGCCAGCAGCCCCCTAGAGGGGACTAGCGGCACAGATACGCAGTATTTT; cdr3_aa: CASSPLEGTSGTDTQYF
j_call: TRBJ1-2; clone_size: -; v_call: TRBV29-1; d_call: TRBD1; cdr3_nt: TGCAGCGTAGGACAGGGAAGCGGCTACACCTTC; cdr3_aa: CSVGQGSGYTF
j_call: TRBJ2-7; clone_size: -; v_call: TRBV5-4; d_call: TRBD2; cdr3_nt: TGTGCCAGCAGCCCCGGGACTAGCGCAGGCTCCTACGAGCAGTACTTC; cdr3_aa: CASSPGTSAGSYEQYF
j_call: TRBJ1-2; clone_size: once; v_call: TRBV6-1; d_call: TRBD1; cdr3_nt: TGTGCCAGCAGTGGGGTTATTGCAGGACAGGGGGTAAGCCGTGGCTATGGCTACACCTTC; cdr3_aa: CASSGVIAGQGVSRGYGYTF
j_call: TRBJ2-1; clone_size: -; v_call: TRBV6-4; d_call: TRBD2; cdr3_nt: TGTGCCAGTTCCTGGGGATTAGCGGGAGAGGGTGAGCAGTTCTTC; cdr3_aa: CASSWGLAGEGEQFF
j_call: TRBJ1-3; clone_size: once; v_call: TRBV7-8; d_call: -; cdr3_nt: TGTGCCAGCAGCCCGTCGATTATCCACTCTGGAAACACCATATATTTT; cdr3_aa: CASSPSIIHSGNTIYF
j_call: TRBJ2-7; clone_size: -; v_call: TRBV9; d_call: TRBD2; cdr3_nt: TGTGCCAGCAGCGAGCGTAGCGGGCGCTCCTACGAGCAGTACTTC; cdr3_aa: CASSERSGRSYEQYF
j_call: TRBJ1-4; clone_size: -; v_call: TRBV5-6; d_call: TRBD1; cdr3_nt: TGTGCCAGCAGCTGGGACAGGGGTGAAAAACTGTTTTTT; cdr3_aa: CASSWDRGEKLFF